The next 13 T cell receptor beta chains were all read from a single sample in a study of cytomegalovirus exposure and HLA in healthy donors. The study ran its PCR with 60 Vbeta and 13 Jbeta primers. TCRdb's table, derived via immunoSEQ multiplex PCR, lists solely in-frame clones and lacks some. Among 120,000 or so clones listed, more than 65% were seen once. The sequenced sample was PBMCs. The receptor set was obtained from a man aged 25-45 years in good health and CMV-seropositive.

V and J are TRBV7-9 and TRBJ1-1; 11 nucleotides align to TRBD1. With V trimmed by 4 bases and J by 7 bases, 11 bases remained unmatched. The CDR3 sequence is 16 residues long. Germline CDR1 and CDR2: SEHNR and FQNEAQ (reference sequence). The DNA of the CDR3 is TGTGCCAGCAGCTCATGGACAGGGGGCTTCAAGGGTGAAGCTTTCTTT. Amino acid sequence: CASSSWTGGFKGEAFF.

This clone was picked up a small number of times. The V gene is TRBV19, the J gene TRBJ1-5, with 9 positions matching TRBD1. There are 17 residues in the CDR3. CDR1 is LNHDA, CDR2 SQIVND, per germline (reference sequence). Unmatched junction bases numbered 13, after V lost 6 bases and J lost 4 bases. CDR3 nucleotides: TGTGCCAGTAGACCTAATCCGGGACAGGGCGGGAATCAGCCCCAGCATTTT. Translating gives CASRPNPGQGGNQPQHF. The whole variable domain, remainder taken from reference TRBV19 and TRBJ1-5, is DGGITQSPKYLFRKEGQNVTLSCEQNLNHDAMYWYRQDPGQGLRLIYYSQIVNDFQKGDIAEGYSVSREKKESFPLTVTSAQKNPTAFYLCASRPNPGQGGNQPQHFGDGTRLSIL.

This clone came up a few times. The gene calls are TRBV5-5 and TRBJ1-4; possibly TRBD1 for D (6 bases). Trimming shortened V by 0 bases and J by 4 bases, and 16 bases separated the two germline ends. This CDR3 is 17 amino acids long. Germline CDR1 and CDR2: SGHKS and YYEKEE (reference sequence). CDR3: CASSLATGATRNEKLFF. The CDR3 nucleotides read TGTGCCAGCAGCTTGGCGACAGGCGCAACCCGTAATGAAAAACTGTTTTTT.

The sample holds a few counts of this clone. The CDR3 spells CASSDTGDEQYF. DNA for the CDR3: TGTGCCAGCAGTGATACGGGGGACGAGCAGTACTTC. The rearrangement links TRBV25-1 to TRBJ2-7, with a weak D call TRBD2 (6 bases). This CDR3 region has 12 residues. Germline V gene data show CDR1 as MGHDK and CDR2 as SYGVNS. Deletions cut 3 bases from V and 5 bases from J, with 8 bases between.

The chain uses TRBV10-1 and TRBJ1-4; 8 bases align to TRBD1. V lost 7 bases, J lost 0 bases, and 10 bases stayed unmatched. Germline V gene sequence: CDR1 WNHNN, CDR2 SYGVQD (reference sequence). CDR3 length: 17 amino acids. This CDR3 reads CASNVDRGVATNEKLFF. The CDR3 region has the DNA TGCGCCAGCAACGTAGACAGGGGAGTTGCAACTAATGAAAAACTGTTTTTT.

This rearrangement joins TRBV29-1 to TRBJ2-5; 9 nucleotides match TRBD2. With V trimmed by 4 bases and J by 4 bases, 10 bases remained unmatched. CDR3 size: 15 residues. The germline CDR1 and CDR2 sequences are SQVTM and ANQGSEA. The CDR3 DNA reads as TGCAGCGTTGCAGCGGGGGGAATGGCTGGAGAGACCCAGTACTTC. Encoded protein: CSVAAGGMAGETQYF.

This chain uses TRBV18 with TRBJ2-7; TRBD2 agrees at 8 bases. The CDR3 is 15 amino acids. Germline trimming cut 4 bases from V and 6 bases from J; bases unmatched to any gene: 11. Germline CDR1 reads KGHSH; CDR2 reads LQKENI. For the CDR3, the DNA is TGTGCCAGCTCACTATCAGCGGGGGCTGACGGCGAGCAGTACTTC. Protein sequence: CASSLSAGADGEQYF. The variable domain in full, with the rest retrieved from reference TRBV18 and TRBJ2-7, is NAGVMQNPRHLVRRRGQEARLRCSPMKGHSHVYWYRQLPEEGLKFMVYLQKENIIDESGMPKERFSAEFPKEGPSILRIQQVVRGDSAAYFCASSLSAGADGEQYFGPGTRLTVT.

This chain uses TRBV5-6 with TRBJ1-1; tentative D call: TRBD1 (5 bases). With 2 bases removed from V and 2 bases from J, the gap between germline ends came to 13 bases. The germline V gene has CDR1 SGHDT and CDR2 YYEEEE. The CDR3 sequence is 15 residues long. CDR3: CASSFPTELNTEAFF. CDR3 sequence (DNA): TGTGCCAGCAGCTTCCCGACAGAACTTAACACTGAAGCTTTCTTT.

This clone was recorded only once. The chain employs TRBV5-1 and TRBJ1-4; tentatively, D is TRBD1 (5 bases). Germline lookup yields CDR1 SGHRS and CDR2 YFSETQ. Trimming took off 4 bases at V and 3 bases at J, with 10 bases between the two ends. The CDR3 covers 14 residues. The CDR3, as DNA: TGCGCCAGCAGCCGGGGGACGGCTAATGAAAAACTGTTTTTT. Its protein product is CASSRGTANEKLFF.

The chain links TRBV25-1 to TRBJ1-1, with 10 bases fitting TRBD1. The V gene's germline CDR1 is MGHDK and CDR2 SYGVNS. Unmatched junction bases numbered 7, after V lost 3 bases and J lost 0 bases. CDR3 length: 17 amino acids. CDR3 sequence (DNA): TGTGCCAGCAGTGATCCGGGACAGGGGATCGTGAACACTGAAGCTTTCTTT. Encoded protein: CASSDPGQGIVNTEAFF.

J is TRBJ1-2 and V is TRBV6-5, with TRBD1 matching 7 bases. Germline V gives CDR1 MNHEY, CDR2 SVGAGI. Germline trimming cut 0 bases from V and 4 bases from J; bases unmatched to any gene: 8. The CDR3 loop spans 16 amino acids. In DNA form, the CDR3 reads TGTGCCAGCAGTTACTCTTATCAGGGGGGCGCCTATGGCTACACCTTC. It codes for CASSYSYQGGAYGYTF.

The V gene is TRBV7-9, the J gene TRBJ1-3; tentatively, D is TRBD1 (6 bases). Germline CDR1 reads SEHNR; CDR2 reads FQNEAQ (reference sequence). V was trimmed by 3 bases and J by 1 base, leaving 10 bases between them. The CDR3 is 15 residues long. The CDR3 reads CASSLGQGSGNTIYF. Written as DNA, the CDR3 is TGTGCCAGCAGCTTGGGTCAGGGGTCTGGAAACACCATATATTTT.

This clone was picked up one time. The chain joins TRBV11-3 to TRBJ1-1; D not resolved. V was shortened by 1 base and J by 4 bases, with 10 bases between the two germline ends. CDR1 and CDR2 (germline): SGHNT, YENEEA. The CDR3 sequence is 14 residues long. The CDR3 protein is CASSLVQITTEAFF. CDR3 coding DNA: TGTGCCAGCAGCTTAGTCCAGATCACCACTGAAGCTTTCTTT.